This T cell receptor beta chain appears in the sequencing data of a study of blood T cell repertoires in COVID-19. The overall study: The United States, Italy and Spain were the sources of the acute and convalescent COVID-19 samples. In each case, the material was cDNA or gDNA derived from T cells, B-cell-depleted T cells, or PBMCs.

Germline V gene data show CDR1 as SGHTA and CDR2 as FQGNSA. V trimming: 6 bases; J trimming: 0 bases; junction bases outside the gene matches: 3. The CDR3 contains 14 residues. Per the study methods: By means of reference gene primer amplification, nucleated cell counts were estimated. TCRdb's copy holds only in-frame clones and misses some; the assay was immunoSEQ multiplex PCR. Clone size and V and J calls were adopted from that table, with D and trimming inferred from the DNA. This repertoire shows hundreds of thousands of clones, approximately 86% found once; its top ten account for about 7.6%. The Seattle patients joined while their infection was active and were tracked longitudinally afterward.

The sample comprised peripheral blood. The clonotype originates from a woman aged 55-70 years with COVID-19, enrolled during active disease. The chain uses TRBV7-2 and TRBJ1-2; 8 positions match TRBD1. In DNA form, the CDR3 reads TGTGCCAGCAGTCGACAGGGGACTAACTATGGCTACACCTTC. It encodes CASSRQGTNYGYTF.